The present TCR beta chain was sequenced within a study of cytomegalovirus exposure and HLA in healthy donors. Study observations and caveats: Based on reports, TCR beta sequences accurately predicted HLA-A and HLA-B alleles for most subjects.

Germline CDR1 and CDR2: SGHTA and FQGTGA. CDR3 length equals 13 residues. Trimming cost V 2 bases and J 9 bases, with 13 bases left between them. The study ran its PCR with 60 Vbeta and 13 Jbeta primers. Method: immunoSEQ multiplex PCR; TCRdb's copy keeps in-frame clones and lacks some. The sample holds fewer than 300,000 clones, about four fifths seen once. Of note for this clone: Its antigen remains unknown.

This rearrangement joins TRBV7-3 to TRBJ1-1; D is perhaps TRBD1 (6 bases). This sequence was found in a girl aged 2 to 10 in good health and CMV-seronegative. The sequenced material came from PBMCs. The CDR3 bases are TGTGCCAGCAGCTTAGGGGAACAGGGAAAAGCTTTCTTT. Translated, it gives CASSLGEQGKAFF.